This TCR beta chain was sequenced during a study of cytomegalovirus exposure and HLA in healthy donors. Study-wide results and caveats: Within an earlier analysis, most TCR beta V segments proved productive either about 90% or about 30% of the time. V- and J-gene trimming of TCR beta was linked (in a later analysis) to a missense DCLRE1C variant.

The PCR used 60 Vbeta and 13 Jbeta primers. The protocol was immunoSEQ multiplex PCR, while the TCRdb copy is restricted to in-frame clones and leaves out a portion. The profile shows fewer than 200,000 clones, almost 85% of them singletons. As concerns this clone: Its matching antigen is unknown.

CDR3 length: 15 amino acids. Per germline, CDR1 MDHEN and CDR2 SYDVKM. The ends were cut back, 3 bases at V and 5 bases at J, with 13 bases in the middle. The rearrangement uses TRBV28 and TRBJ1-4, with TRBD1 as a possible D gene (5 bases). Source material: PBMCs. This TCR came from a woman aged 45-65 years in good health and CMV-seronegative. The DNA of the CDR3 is TGTGCCAGCAGTTTTCCGGGGGGAGGAAATGAAAAACTGTTTTTT. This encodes CASSFPGGGNEKLFF.